This entry features one T cell receptor beta chain sequence. The CDR3 consists of 13 residues. Deletions cut 5 bases from V and 2 bases from J, with 10 bases between. Looked up from germline, CDR1 is SGHRS and CDR2 is YFSETQ. Libraries were prepared by immunoSEQ multiplex PCR; TCRdb keeps only in-frame clonotypes and omits some of them. The data hold about 600,000 clones, with roughly 72% observed a single time. These data originate in a study of shared clonotypes between healthy human individuals. The material sequenced was PBMCs. V gene TRBV5-1 combines with J gene TRBJ1-2; no definite D call. The TCR originated in a woman in her thirties or forties in good health. Some clones in this sample may be carry-over from other donors' samples. The CDR3 loop reads CASRMAENYGYTF. The CDR3 DNA sequence: TGCGCCAGCAGAATGGCAGAGAACTATGGCTACACCTTC.